This entry lists 2 T cell receptor beta chains sequenced from one sample in a study of shared clonotypes between healthy human individuals. The assay was immunoSEQ multiplex PCR, and TCRdb's table has in-frame clones only and misses some. There are approximately 1.1 million clones in the sample; roughly 74% occur only once, and 0.52% lies in the top ten. Input material: memory CD4+ T cells from PBMCs. Regarding subset: CD45RA-negative fraction. The source is a man aged 18 to 30 in good health. Some clones in this sample may be carry-over from other donors' samples.

Comment on this clone: A far larger clone is one base from this, pointing to a likely read error. V is TRBV2 and J is TRBJ1-1, with 9 bases that match TRBD1. The CDR3 loop spans 13 amino acids. Germline CDR1 and CDR2: SNHLY and FYNNEI. J lost 4 bases, V lost 4 bases, and 1 base had no gene match. Here the CDR3 DNA reads TGTGCCAGCAGTGTGGACAGGGGCACTGAAGCTTTCTTT. Its protein is CASSVDRGTEAFF. The whole variable domain, filled in from reference TRBV2 and TRBJ1-1, reads EPEVTQTPSHQVTQMGQEVILRCVPISNHLYFYWYRQILGQKVEFLVSFYNNEISEKSEIFDDQFSVERPDGSNFTLKIRSTKLEDSAMYFCASSVDRGTEAFFGQGTRLTVV.

The rearrangement joins TRBV6-5 to TRBJ2-7, with a weak D call TRBD2 (5 bases). Germline CDR1 is MNHEY and CDR2 is SVGAGI. V lost 4 bases and J lost 0, with 16 bases in between. The CDR3 consists of 16 residues. In nucleotides, the CDR3 is TGTGCCAGCAGTTCCATTCCGGGCGGGTCCTCCTACGAGCAGTACTTC. Amino acid sequence: CASSSIPGGSSYEQYF.